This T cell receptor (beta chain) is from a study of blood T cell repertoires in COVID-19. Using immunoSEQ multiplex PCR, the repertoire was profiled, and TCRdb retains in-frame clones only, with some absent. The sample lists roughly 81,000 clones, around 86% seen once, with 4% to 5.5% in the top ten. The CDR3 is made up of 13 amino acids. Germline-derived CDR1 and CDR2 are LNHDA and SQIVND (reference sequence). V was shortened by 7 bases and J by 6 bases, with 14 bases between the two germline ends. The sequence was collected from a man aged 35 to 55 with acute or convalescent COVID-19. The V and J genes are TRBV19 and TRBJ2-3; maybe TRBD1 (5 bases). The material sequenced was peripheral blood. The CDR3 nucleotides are TGTGCCAGTACGAAGGGGATTCCGGATACGCAGTATTTT. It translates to CASTKGIPDTQYF.